This TCR beta chain emerged from a study of blood T cell repertoires in COVID-19. The overall study: COVID-19 samples collected from the United States, Italy and Spain covered acute and convalescent phases. T cells, B-cell-depleted T cells, or PBMCs supplied cDNA or gDNA.

The protocol was immunoSEQ multiplex PCR, while the TCRdb copy is restricted to in-frame clones and leaves out a portion. The data show about 240,000 clones, with approximately 85% seen just once and 8% to 10% held by the top ten. With V trimmed by 7 bases and J by 1 base, 5 bases remained unmatched. The germline CDR1 and CDR2 sequences are MDHEN and SYDVKM. CDR3 length: 16 amino acids. Patients in Seattle were enrolled during active infection, then followed longitudinally. This chain links TRBV28 with TRBJ2-5; 14 bases align to TRBD2. The specimen sequenced was peripheral blood. This receptor was identified in a woman aged 80 or older with COVID-19, enrolled during active disease. The DNA of the CDR3 is TGTGCCAGCAAGACTAGCGGGAGGGCCTCCCAAGAGACCCAGTACTTC. It is translated as CASKTSGRASQETQYF. The whole variable domain, remainder taken from reference TRBV28 and TRBJ2-5, is DVKVTQSSRYLVKRTGEKVFLECVQDMDHENMFWYRQDPGLGLRLIYFSYDVKMKEKGDIPEGYSVSREKKERFSLILESASTNQTSMYLCASKTSGRASQETQYFGPGTRLLVL.